The next 16 T cell receptor beta chains were all read from a single sample in a study of blood T cells in healthy people across ages. The authors ran a second PCR of about 6 to 11 cycles using a sample-barcoded 5' primer and a J-beta primer mix. TCRdb recomputed calls from the 5' RACE reads with MiXCR, one row per CDR3 protein. Among approximately 940,000 distinct CDR3 sequences listed, approximately 49% were seen once. Sequenced material: blood. These receptors all come from a man under 40 in good health.

This chain uses TRBV4-2 with TRBJ2-2; D assignment may be TRBD1 or TRBD2 (5 bases each). Trimming left V 3 bases short and J 3 bases short, with 20 bases between. Germline CDR1 LGHNA, CDR2 YNFKEQ. The CDR3 covers 18 residues. CDR3 bases: TGTGCCAGCAGCCAGGATACCGGGACGCTAAAGGACACCGGGGAGCTGTTTTTT. As protein: CASSQDTGTLKDTGELFF.

The chain employs TRBV20-1 and TRBJ2-7, with D possibly being TRBD1 (6 bases). Germline V lookup: CDR1 DFQATT, CDR2 SNEGSKA (reference sequence). The CDR3 has 13 residues. The germline V and J ends were trimmed by 3 bases and 3 bases, with 12 bases remaining between them. CDR3 coding DNA: TGCAGTGCTAGGACCACAGGGATCTACGAGCAGTACTTC. It specifies CSARTTGIYEQYF.

This clonotype was counted at least ten times. J is TRBJ2-5 and V is TRBV4-2, with 8 bases matching TRBD2. Germline V CDR1 and CDR2: LGHNA, YNFKEQ. There are 13 residues in the CDR3. With 2 bases clipped from V and 4 bases from J, the junction kept 0 bases outside the gene matches. CDR3 protein: CASSQRGGETQYF. CDR3 in DNA: TGTGCCAGCAGCCAACGGGGGGGAGAGACCCAGTACTTC.

This clonotype was counted once. Here the CDR3 reads CSASPPGQGVYEQFF. The CDR3 bases are TGCAGTGCTTCCCCCCCAGGACAGGGCGTTTACGAGCAGTTCTTC. The V gene is TRBV20-1, the J gene TRBJ2-1; 8 positions agree with TRBD1. The length of the CDR3 is 15 residues. Germline V gene data show CDR1 as DFQATT and CDR2 as SNEGSKA (reference sequence). V was clipped by 5 bases and J by 10 bases; unmatched bases: 16.

V gene TRBV12-3 or TRBV12-4 combines with J gene TRBJ2-7; 9 bases match TRBD1. The CDR3 totals 13 residues. J gave up 6 bases and V 3 bases, and 3 bases lay outside the gene matches. This chain's CDR3 is CASSFGTGIEQYF. The CDR3 DNA reads as TGTGCCAGCAGTTTCGGGACAGGGATCGAGCAGTACTTC.

This chain connects TRBV6-6 to TRBJ1-1; D unresolved. Trimming removed 4 bases from V and 0 bases from J, with 9 bases in between. CDR3 length equals 14 residues. Per the germline V gene, CDR1 is MNHNY and CDR2 is SVGAGI (reference sequence). CDR3 bases: TGTGCCAGCAGTTGGGAGGGCCTGAACACTGAAGCTTTCTTT. This sequence encodes CASSWEGLNTEAFF.

This clonotype was picked up a small number of times. The J gene is TRBJ1-1, the V gene TRBV14; weak D call: TRBD1 (6 bases). The CDR3 has 13 residues. Trimming cost V 4 bases and J 8 bases, with 14 bases left between them. The germline CDR1 and CDR2 sequences are SGHDN and FVKESK. The CDR3 protein is CASSLTGAAEAFF. CDR3 in DNA: TGTGCCAGCAGCCTAACGGGGGCCGCGGAAGCTTTCTTT. The full variable domain, in which reference TRBV14 and TRBJ1-1 provide the parts outside the CDR3, is EAGVTQFPSHSVIEKGQTVTLRCDPISGHDNLYWYRRVMGKEIKFLLHFVKESKQDESGMPNNRFLAERTGGTYSTLKVQPAELEDSGVYFCASSLTGAAEAFFGQGTRLTVV.

CDR3 in DNA: TGCGCCAGCAGCCAAGCGTGGAGCATTGAGTGGCCCCAGCATTTT. Its protein product is CASSQAWSIEWPQHF. The V call is TRBV4-1, the J call TRBJ1-5; D ambiguous. Germline CDR1 reads MGHRA; CDR2 reads YSYEKL. V was cut by 1 base and J by 9 bases, with 16 bases left in between. The CDR3 covers 15 residues.

This clonotype was observed a few times. The V gene is TRBV9, the J gene TRBJ1-5; possibly TRBD1 for D (5 bases). Germline V gene sequence: CDR1 SGDLS, CDR2 YYNGEE. CDR3 size: 13 residues. V lost 5 bases and J lost 5, with 11 bases in between. The CDR3: CASSNTGDQPQHF. The CDR3 DNA is TGTGCCAGCAGTAACACGGGGGATCAGCCCCAGCATTTT.

A few counts support this clonotype. This chain uses TRBV11-3 with TRBJ1-1; D is undetermined. The CDR3 consists of 15 residues. V lost 9 bases and J 1 base, leaving 18 bases between the germline ends. Germline V gene lookup returns CDR1 SGHNT and CDR2 YENEEA. The CDR3 sequence: CASSEIVPQNTEAFF. Written as DNA, the CDR3 is TGTGCCAGTAGTGAAATCGTCCCCCAGAACACTGAAGCTTTCTTT.

This rearrangement joins TRBV7-9 to TRBJ2-1; TRBD1 agrees at 11 bases. The CDR3 totals 16 residues. J lost 3 bases, V lost 5 bases, and 6 bases had no gene match. Germline CDR1 SEHNR, CDR2 FQNEAQ (reference sequence). CDR3 bases: TGTGCCAGCAGCCCCCCGGGACAGGGGGTCTACAATGAGCAGTTCTTC. It codes for CASSPPGQGVYNEQFF.

The rearrangement links TRBV4-3 to TRBJ2-3; possibly TRBD1 or TRBD2 for D (5 bases each). V was trimmed by 0 bases and J by 3 bases, leaving 16 bases between them. CDR3 length: 17 amino acids. The germline V gene has CDR1 LGHNA and CDR2 YSLEER. CDR3 region: CASSQEGGQGRTDTQYF. The CDR3 DNA reads TGCGCCAGCAGCCAAGAAGGAGGCCAGGGCCGGACAGATACGCAGTATTTT.

This chain joins TRBV6-6 and TRBJ1-4; the match to TRBD1 covers 7 bases. Per the germline V gene, CDR1 is MNHNY and CDR2 is SVGAGI (reference sequence). After removal of 4 bases from V and 3 bases from J, the junction contained 5 bases not matched to a gene. The length of the CDR3 is 15 residues. The CDR3 coding sequence is TGTGCCAGCAGTTCTAACAGGGGTGCTAATGAAAAACTGTTTTTT. It codes for CASSSNRGANEKLFF.

The chain combines TRBV12-3 or TRBV12-4 with TRBJ1-3, with 8 bases identical to TRBD1. This CDR3 has 15 amino acids. The ends lost 6 bases at V and 0 bases at J; junction bases unmatched: 4. Here the CDR3 DNA reads TGTGCCAGCAGGCAGACAGGGGACTCTGGAAACACCATATATTTT. Translating gives CASRQTGDSGNTIYF.

The table lists this clonotype with a few counts. The gene calls are TRBV7-9 and TRBJ2-1; D call uncertain. The germline gives CDR1 SEHNR, CDR2 FQNEAQ (reference sequence). This CDR3 is 14 amino acids long. The V and J ends lost 5 bases and 2 bases respectively, with 10 bases between them. The CDR3 spells CASSAVGPYNEQFF. CDR3 nucleotide sequence: TGTGCCAGCAGCGCCGTAGGGCCCTACAATGAGCAGTTCTTC.

This clonotype came up a few times. This chain links TRBV5-1 with TRBJ1-1; the D gene is possibly TRBD1 (5 bases). CDR1 is SGHRS, CDR2 YFSETQ, per germline. Trimming took off 2 bases at V and 4 bases at J, with 9 bases between the two ends. The CDR3 length is 13 residues. CDR3 residues: CASSFAQGTEAFF. As DNA, the CDR3 is TGCGCCAGCAGCTTTGCGCAGGGCACTGAAGCTTTCTTT.